These 3 T cell receptor beta chains originate from one sample sequenced in a study of T-cell reconstitution after alpha-beta-depleted transplantation in children. TCRbeta library preparation incorporated unique molecular identifiers. TCRdb re-derived calls from the PCR reads in MiXCR, one entry per CDR3 protein. The repertoire holds 150,000 to 250,000 distinct CDR3 sequences, with around 5.9% as singletons. The sample here was PBMCs, taken before TCRalphabeta/CD19-depleted stem cell transplant. The source of these receptors is a girl in the first two years of life with combined immunodeficiency, due to receive a stem cell transplant.

This clonotype showed up many times. V and J are TRBV29-1 and TRBJ1-1, with TRBD1 matching 7 bases. The CDR3 is 12 amino acids. The J segment lost 5 bases and the V segment lost 6 bases, leaving 6 bases of the junction unmatched. Germline V gene sequence: CDR1 SQVTM, CDR2 ANQGSEA. The CDR3 sequence is CSVSQGETEAFF. The CDR3 DNA follows: TGCAGCGTGAGTCAGGGGGAAACTGAAGCTTTCTTT.

V usage is TRBV29-1 and J usage is TRBJ1-3; perhaps TRBD1 as D (6 bases). This CDR3 region has 14 residues. Germline lookup yields CDR1 SQVTM and CDR2 ANQGSEA. The germline V and J ends were trimmed by 4 bases and 0 bases, with 10 bases remaining between them. DNA for the CDR3: TGCAGCGTTGGTACAGGGATCTCTGGAAACACCATATATTTT. It specifies CSVGTGISGNTIYF.

This clonotype was seen at least ten times. V and J are TRBV28 and TRBJ2-7, with TRBD1 matching over 7 bases. With 3 bases clipped from V and 0 bases from J, the junction kept 11 bases outside the gene matches. The CDR3 covers 17 residues. Germline lookup yields CDR1 MDHEN and CDR2 SYDVKM. In nucleotides, the CDR3 is TGTGCCAGCAGTTTTCTTATAGATAGGGACAGCTCCTACGAGCAGTACTTC. This encodes CASSFLIDRDSSYEQYF.